The rows below give T cell receptor beta chains drawn from one sample of a study of blood T cell repertoires in COVID-19. Profiled with immunoSEQ multiplex PCR; TCRdb holds only in-frame clones, not every one. The sample yields around 200,000 clones, around four fifths seen once. The sample consisted of peripheral blood. These receptors all stem from a man aged 45-65 years with active or convalescent COVID-19. The CDR3 runs from the conserved cysteine through the conserved F or W. The order of the fields is D gene, V gene, J gene, CDR3 DNA, CDR3 protein. The D gene is left open where the match is weak.

TRBD1	TRBV10-3	TRBJ2-7	TGTGCCATCAGTGTACCTCGGGACAGACACTCCTACGAGCAGTACTTC	CAISVPRDRHSYEQYF
-	TRBV5-1	TRBJ2-3	TGCGCCAGCAGCCCCGGTCGGGGAGCGCGAACAGATACGCAGTATTTT	CASSPGRGARTDTQYF
TRBD1	TRBV28	TRBJ1-4	TGTGCCAGCAGTCTGTGGGGACAGTCTGCAACTAATGAAAAACTGTTTTTT	CASSLWGQSATNEKLFF
TRBD1	TRBV9	TRBJ1-2	TGTGCCAGCAGCAACATACAGGGGGCGAATTTACGGGGCTACACCTTC	CASSNIQGANLRGYTF
TRBD1	TRBV19	TRBJ1-1	TGTGCCAGTAGACAGGGGTGGTACACTGAAGCTTTCTTT	CASRQGWYTEAFF
TRBD1	TRBV6-6	TRBJ1-2	TGTGCCAGCAGTTACAAACAGGGGGCAATTGGCTACACCTTC	CASSYKQGAIGYTF
-	TRBV28	TRBJ1-3	TGTGCCAGCAGTTTAGACCAGGACTCTGGAAACACCATATATTTT	CASSLDQDSGNTIYF
-	TRBV6-5	TRBJ2-7	TGTGCCAGCAGTTACTCATGGACAGTGACCTACGAGCAGTACTTC	CASSYSWTVTYEQYF
-	TRBV7-2	TRBJ1-1	TGTGCCAGCAGCAAAAGTAACAGGCGAATGAACACTGAAGCTTTCTTT	CASSKSNRRMNTEAFF
-	TRBV7-2	TRBJ2-3	TGTGCCAGCAGCCGTGACTCAACAGATACGCAGTATTTT	CASSRDSTDTQYF
TRBD1	TRBV5-6	TRBJ1-2	TGTGCCAGCAGCTTTTTTACAGGGGCCTATGGCTACACCTTC	CASSFFTGAYGYTF
-	TRBV21-1	TRBJ2-2	TGTGCCAGCAGCAGGATCAGGGAAACCGGGGAGCTGTTTTTT	CASSRIRETGELFF
-	TRBV9	TRBJ1-1	TGTGCCAGCAGCCCTCGCGGGTGGCAATTCGGCACTGAAGCTTTCTTT	CASSPRGWQFGTEAFF
TRBD1	TRBV10-2	TRBJ1-2	TGCGCCAGCGCCGGACAGGGGGCGAATGGCTACACCTTC	CASAGQGANGYTF
TRBD1	TRBV5-4	TRBJ2-1	TGTGCCAGCAGCTTTCAGGGGGTCGGTCTTAATGAGCAGTTCTTC	CASSFQGVGLNEQFF
-	TRBV28	TRBJ1-5	TGTGCCACCCGTAGCCATAGCAATCAGCCCCAGCATTTT	CATRSHSNQPQHF
TRBD1	TRBV10-1	TRBJ1-1	TGCGCCAGCAGTCGGGACAGCCTGAACACTGAAGCTTTCTTT	CASSRDSLNTEAFF
TRBD2	TRBV9	TRBJ2-1	TGTGCCAGCAGCGAAAGAGCGGGGGGGCTGTACAATGAGCAGTTCTTC	CASSERAGGLYNEQFF
TRBD2	TRBV19	TRBJ2-3	TGTGCCAGTACCCGGACTAGCGCAGATACGCAGTATTTT	CASTRTSADTQYF
TRBD2	TRBV7-2	TRBJ2-2	TGTGCCAGCAGTCATAGCGGGGGAACGGTCAACGGGGAGCTGTTTTTT	CASSHSGGTVNGELFF
-	TRBV7-9	TRBJ2-4	TGTGCCAGCAGCCCCCATGCAGGGACCAAAAACATTCAGTACTTC	CASSPHAGTKNIQYF
-	TRBV6-5	TRBJ2-1	TGTGCCAGCAGTTACAGACTAGACCGCGGGGATGAGCAGTTCTTC	CASSYRLDRGDEQFF
TRBD1	TRBV19	TRBJ2-5	TGTGCCAGTAGTACCGGACAGGGTGGCCAAGAGACCCAGTACTTC	CASSTGQGGQETQYF